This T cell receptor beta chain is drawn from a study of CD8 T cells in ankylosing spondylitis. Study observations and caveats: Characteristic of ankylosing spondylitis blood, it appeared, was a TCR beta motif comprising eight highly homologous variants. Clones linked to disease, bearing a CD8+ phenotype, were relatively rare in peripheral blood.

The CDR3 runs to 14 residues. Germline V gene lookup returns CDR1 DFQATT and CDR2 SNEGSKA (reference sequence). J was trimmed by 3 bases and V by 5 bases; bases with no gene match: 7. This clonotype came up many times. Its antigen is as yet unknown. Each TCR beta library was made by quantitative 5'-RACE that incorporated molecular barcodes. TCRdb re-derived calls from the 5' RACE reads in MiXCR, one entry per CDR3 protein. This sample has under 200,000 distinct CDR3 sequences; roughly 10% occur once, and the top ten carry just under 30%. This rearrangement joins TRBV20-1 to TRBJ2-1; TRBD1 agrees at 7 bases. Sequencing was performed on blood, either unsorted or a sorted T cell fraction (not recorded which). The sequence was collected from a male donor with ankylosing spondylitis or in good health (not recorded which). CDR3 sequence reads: CSAEEQGNYNEQFF. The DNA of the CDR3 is TGCAGTGCTGAGGAACAGGGGAACTACAATGAGCAGTTCTTC.